Below are 32 T cell receptor beta chains sequenced from a single sample in a study of cytomegalovirus exposure and HLA in healthy donors. Generated by immunoSEQ multiplex PCR, the TCRdb table keeps only in-frame clones and is missing some. The sample has fewer than 400,000 clones, 80% to 90% seen once; the top ten hold 0.7% to 0.85%. Sequencing was carried out using PBMCs. These receptors originate from a woman between 18 and 30 years old in good health and CMV-seronegative.

The chain carries TRBV2 and TRBJ1-4; 9 bases line up with TRBD1. Germline values: CDR1 SNHLY, CDR2 FYNNEI. The CDR3 totals 15 residues. V lost 5 bases, J lost 7 bases, and 8 bases stayed unmatched. The CDR3 loop reads CASSPGQGRTEKLFF. The CDR3, as DNA: TGTGCCAGCAGTCCAGGACAGGGGCGCACTGAAAAACTGTTTTTT.

There are a few counts of this clone. The chain uses TRBV5-6 and TRBJ1-3; D gene ambiguous. CDR1 and CDR2 from the germline V gene are SGHDT and YYEEEE. Trimming shortened V by 2 bases and J by 4 bases, and 13 bases separated the two germline ends. The CDR3 spans 15 residues. CDR3 sequence reads: CASSFLTTVGNTIYF. CDR3 DNA: TGTGCCAGCAGCTTCCTGACAACTGTAGGAAACACCATATATTTT.

This chain uses TRBV5-1 with TRBJ2-3; D is perhaps TRBD1 (6 bases). V was clipped by 4 bases and J by 4 bases, with 16 bases between them. CDR3 length: 15 amino acids. The germline V gene has CDR1 SGHRS and CDR2 YFSETQ. CDR3 loop: CASSRSNRVADTQYF. The CDR3 DNA sequence: TGCGCCAGCAGCCGTTCCAACAGGGTAGCAGATACGCAGTATTTT. The entire variable domain, with the rest obtained from reference TRBV5-1 and TRBJ2-3, is as follows: KAGVTQTPRYLIKTRGQQVTLSCSPISGHRSVSWYQQTPGQGLQFLFEYFSETQRNKGNFPGRFSGRQFSNSRSEMNVSTLELGDSALYLCASSRSNRVADTQYFGPGTRLTVL.

As to this clone: The sample has other DNA sequences that encode this CDR3 too. This sequence joins TRBV5-6 and TRBJ2-7; D remains unclear. Germline CDR1 reads SGHDT; CDR2 reads YYEEEE. This CDR3 has 11 amino acids. V was pared by 4 bases and J by 2 bases, with 4 bases between. In nucleotides, the CDR3 is TGTGCCAGCAGCCTCGCCTACGAGCAGTACTTC. This sequence encodes CASSLAYEQYF.

The chain is built from TRBV11-1 and TRBJ2-3, with 7 bases aligning to TRBD1. The CDR3 has 17 amino acids. Germline V gene sequence: CDR1 SGHAT, CDR2 FQDESV (reference sequence). J gave up 3 bases and V 5 bases, and 14 bases lay outside the gene matches. DNA of the CDR3: TGTGCCAGCAGCCTCTGGGGGCAGGGGGTTGGTACAGATACGCAGTATTTT. This codes for CASSLWGQGVGTDTQYF.

V gene TRBV7-8 combines with J gene TRBJ2-3, with a possible D match to TRBD1 (5 bases). CDR1 is SGHVS and CDR2 is FQNEAQ in the germline V gene. There are 15 residues in the CDR3. Deletions cut 8 bases from V and 3 bases from J, with 18 bases between. Here the CDR3 DNA reads TGTGCCAGCGGACAACTGAAGCAGAAGACAGATACGCAGTATTTT. This codes for CASGQLKQKTDTQYF.

This clone is a singleton in its sample. V gene TRBV18 combines with J gene TRBJ2-2; D gene unclear. CDR3 size: 17 residues. Trimming stripped 7 bases from V and 0 bases from J, with 18 bases between. Germline-derived CDR1 and CDR2 are KGHSH and LQKENI. CDR3 DNA sequence: TGTGCCAGCTTGCACGAAGTAGAGATCGCGAACACCGGGGAGCTGTTTTTT. Translating it yields CASLHEVEIANTGELFF.

V gene TRBV6-1 combines with J gene TRBJ1-2; weak D call: TRBD1 (5 bases). From germline, CDR1 is MNHNS and CDR2 SASEGT. Trimming pared 3 bases from V and 0 bases from J, leaving 8 bases between. The CDR3 spans 14 residues. Here the CDR3 DNA reads TGTGCCAGCAGTGAGGAGGGGACTAACTATGGCTACACCTTC. Its translation: CASSEEGTNYGYTF.

As concerns this clone: Other nucleotide sequences from this sample produce the same CDR3. This rearrangement joins TRBV6-5 to TRBJ1-1, with a weak D call TRBD1 (5 bases). V shed 2 bases and J shed 3 bases, with 7 bases lying between them. Germline CDR1 MNHEY, CDR2 SVGAGI. The CDR3 spans 13 residues. In DNA, the CDR3 is TGTGCCAGCAGTTACGGGGCGGACACTGAAGCTTTCTTT. Translating gives CASSYGADTEAFF.

This clone was seen more than once but under ten times. The chain carries TRBV6-1 and TRBJ2-7, with D perhaps TRBD2 (5 bases). V dropped 7 bases and J dropped 2 bases, with 18 bases sitting between them. This CDR3 has 15 amino acids. Germline CDR1 MNHNS, CDR2 SASEGT. Written as DNA, the CDR3 is TGTGCCAGCACCTCTTTGGGCAGACTAACCTACGAGCAGTACTTC. Translated, it gives CASTSLGRLTYEQYF.

The chain recombines TRBV6-5 with TRBJ1-2; TRBD1 is a possible D gene (5 bases). Trimming cost V 0 bases and J 5 bases, with 10 bases left between them. This CDR3 region has 14 residues. CDR1 is MNHEY and CDR2 is SVGAGI in the germline V gene. CDR3 amino acids: CASSYSTEEYGYTF. Written as DNA, the CDR3 is TGTGCCAGCAGTTACTCGACAGAAGAGTATGGCTACACCTTC.

The J gene is TRBJ2-7, the V gene TRBV5-1; 9 bases are shared with TRBD2. Germline CDR1 and CDR2: SGHRS and YFSETQ. V lost 3 bases to trimming and J lost 6 bases; unmatched junction nucleotides: 7. This CDR3 region has 14 residues. CDR3 nucleotides: TGCGCCAGCAGCTCTGGCGGGAGGGCTCTCGAGCAGTACTTC. Translation: CASSSGGRALEQYF.

This clone was observed a few times. The V and J genes are TRBV7-9 and TRBJ2-7; D unclear. Germline V gene data show CDR1 as SEHNR and CDR2 as FQNEAQ (reference sequence). The V gene lost 5 bases and the J gene lost 0 bases, with 8 bases spanning the gap. The CDR3 covers 13 residues. CDR3 in DNA: TGTGCCAGCAGCCCACGGAGCTCCTACGAGCAGTACTTC. As protein: CASSPRSSYEQYF.

The gene calls are TRBV18 and TRBJ2-7; TRBD1 matches at 11 bases. This CDR3 comprises 15 residues. With V trimmed by 3 bases and J by 5 bases, 6 bases remained unmatched. Germline lookup yields CDR1 KGHSH and CDR2 LQKENI. This CDR3 reads CASSPRTGGFNEQYF. The DNA of the CDR3 is TGTGCCAGCTCACCTCGGACAGGGGGCTTTAACGAGCAGTACTTC.

The V gene is TRBV9, the J gene TRBJ1-1; 10 bases are a match to TRBD1. Trimming removed 4 bases from V and 7 bases from J; junction bases left unmatched: 7. CDR3 size: 14 residues. Per the germline V gene, CDR1 is SGDLS and CDR2 is YYNGEE. The CDR3 loop is CASSFGQGGDEAFF. The CDR3 DNA reads as TGTGCCAGCAGCTTCGGACAGGGGGGCGATGAAGCTTTCTTT. Full variable domain (rest looked up from reference TRBV9 and TRBJ1-1): DSGVTQTPKHLITATGQRVTLRCSPRSGDLSVYWYQQSLDQGLQFLIQYYNGEERAKGNILERFSAQQFPDLHSELNLSSLELGDSALYFCASSFGQGGDEAFFGQGTRLTVV.

The chain is built from TRBV27 and TRBJ1-2; D possibly corresponds to TRBD1 (5 bases). V lost 0 bases and J 2 bases, leaving 10 bases between the germline ends. This CDR3 spans 15 amino acids. The germline gives CDR1 MNHEY, CDR2 SMNVEV (reference sequence). The CDR3 sequence: CASSLSRGGNYGYTF. The CDR3 region has the DNA TGTGCCAGCAGTTTATCGAGGGGAGGGAACTATGGCTACACCTTC.

This clone has just a few counts. The rearrangement joins TRBV5-1 to TRBJ1-1, with D possibly being TRBD1 (5 bases). Germline V gives CDR1 SGHRS, CDR2 YFSETQ. This CDR3 is built from 17 residues. V was trimmed by 4 bases and J by 5 bases, leaving 24 bases between them. The CDR3 coding sequence is TGCGCCAGCAGCAGCAACCAACCACTCCGGGGGAAAACTGAAGCTTTCTTT. Its translation is CASSSNQPLRGKTEAFF.

This clone was seen just once. CDR3 bases: TGCGCCAGCAGCTTGGCTAGCGCTTCTAGCTCCTACGAGCAGTACTTC. Its translation: CASSLASASSSYEQYF. The chain employs TRBV5-1 and TRBJ2-7; weak D call: TRBD2 (6 bases). CDR1 and CDR2 from the germline V gene are SGHRS and YFSETQ. Trimming cost V 0 bases and J 0 bases, with 13 bases left between them. There are 16 residues in the CDR3.

V and J are TRBV7-2 and TRBJ2-7; the D gene is possibly TRBD2 (6 bases). The CDR3 length is 17 residues. Trimming removed 1 base at V and 0 bases at J, with 16 bases between. Looked up from germline, CDR1 is SGHTA and CDR2 is FQGNSA. CDR3: CASSLGPGVGHSYEQYF. CDR3 in DNA: TGTGCCAGCAGCTTAGGCCCGGGGGTTGGACACTCCTACGAGCAGTACTTC. Full variable domain (rest looked up from reference TRBV7-2 and TRBJ2-7): GAGVSQSPSNKVTEKGKDVELRCDPISGHTALYWYRQSLGQGLEFLIYFQGNSAPDKSGLPSDRFSAERTGGSVSTLTIQRTQQEDSAVYLCASSLGPGVGHSYEQYFGPGTRLTVT.

The chain joins TRBV2 to TRBJ1-5, with D perhaps matching TRBD1 (6 bases). The V end lost 6 bases, the J end lost 2 bases, and 11 bases lay between the germline ends. There are 14 residues in the CDR3. Germline loops: CDR1 SNHLY, CDR2 FYNNEI. The CDR3 DNA follows: TGTGCCAGCAGCCGACAGGTTGGCAATCAGCCCCAGCATTTT. Its protein product is CASSRQVGNQPQHF.

This chain uses TRBV7-2 with TRBJ2-7; D remains ambiguous. With 3 bases removed from V and 3 bases from J, the gap between germline ends came to 12 bases. The CDR3 loop spans 14 amino acids. In germline, CDR1 is SGHTA, CDR2 FQGNSA. Written as DNA, the CDR3 is TGTGCCAGCAGCTTGGGTTTTACAGACTACGAGCAGTACTTC. Encoded protein: CASSLGFTDYEQYF.

This rearrangement joins TRBV7-3 to TRBJ2-2; 7 nucleotides align to TRBD1. Germline V gene sequence: CDR1 SGHTA, CDR2 FQGTGA. J lost 9 bases, V lost 5 bases, and 12 bases had no gene match. This CDR3 spans 15 amino acids. The CDR3 DNA sequence: TGTGCCAGCAGCCAGGGGACAGAAGGGGGCCGGGAGCTGTTTTTT. The encoded protein is CASSQGTEGGRELFF.

J is TRBJ2-7 and V is TRBV5-6; TRBD1 matches 8 bases. The CDR3 extends over 15 amino acids. The V and J ends lost 0 bases and 6 bases, in that order; junction bases with no gene match: 8. Germline V gene data show CDR1 as SGHDT and CDR2 as YYEEEE. Here the CDR3 DNA reads TGTGCCAGCAGCTTGGGGGACAGGAGGTTAAGCGAGCAGTACTTC. This codes for CASSLGDRRLSEQYF.

This clone was detected a few times. The chain carries TRBV7-9 and TRBJ2-2; 7 bases line up with TRBD1. Germline V gene data show CDR1 as SEHNR and CDR2 as FQNEAQ (reference sequence). V was clipped by 4 bases and J by 4 bases; unmatched bases: 3. The CDR3 is made up of 14 amino acids. The CDR3 loop is CASSSTGFTGELFF. CDR3 DNA sequence: TGTGCCAGCAGCTCGACAGGGTTCACCGGGGAGCTGTTTTTT.

This clone was counted ten times or more. The rearrangement links TRBV5-1 to TRBJ2-5, with D tentatively TRBD1 (6 bases). This CDR3 is built from 16 residues. CDR1 and CDR2 from the germline V gene are SGHRS and YFSETQ. The ends were cut back, 0 bases at V and 3 bases at J, with 15 bases in the middle. The CDR3 DNA is TGCGCCAGCAGCTTGGGTTGGAAGGGACAAGAAGAGACCCAGTACTTC. It codes for CASSLGWKGQEETQYF.

This chain joins TRBV7-2 and TRBJ2-5; D possibly corresponds to TRBD1 (6 bases). Germline CDR1 reads SGHTA; CDR2 reads FQGNSA. The CDR3 length is 16 residues. V gave up 5 bases and J gave up 4 bases, with 20 bases separating them. This chain's CDR3 is CASSPSGQTTGETQYF. The CDR3 nucleotides read TGTGCCAGCAGCCCATCTGGACAGACCACGGGAGAGACCCAGTACTTC. Drawing the rest from reference TRBV7-2 and TRBJ2-5, the complete variable domain is GAGVSQSPSNKVTEKGKDVELRCDPISGHTALYWYRQSLGQGLEFLIYFQGNSAPDKSGLPSDRFSAERTGGSVSTLTIQRTQQEDSAVYLCASSPSGQTTGETQYFGPGTRLLVL.

This clone was recorded a few times. This sequence joins TRBV5-6 and TRBJ2-7; TRBD2 matches 8 bases. Germline-derived CDR1 and CDR2 are SGHDT and YYEEEE. J was trimmed by 0 bases and V by 6 bases; bases with no gene match: 8. The CDR3 covers 15 residues. The CDR3 nucleotides read TGTGCCAGCATGCCCGGGACTAGGGGCTCCTACGAGCAGTACTTC. Translation gives CASMPGTRGSYEQYF. Based on the CDR3 plus reference TRBV5-6 and TRBJ2-7, the full variable domain is DAGVTQSPTHLIKTRGQQVTLRCSPKSGHDTVSWYQQALGQGPQFIFQYYEEEERQRGNFPDRFSGHQFPNYSSELNVNALLLGDSALYLCASMPGTRGSYEQYFGPGTRLTVT.

The chain joins TRBV9 to TRBJ2-7; possibly TRBD1 for D (5 bases). Germline CDR1 is SGDLS and CDR2 is YYNGEE. There are 13 residues in the CDR3. Trimming pared 4 bases from V and 3 bases from J, leaving 11 bases between. The CDR3 protein is CASSPRQGYEQYF. CDR3 nucleotides: TGTGCCAGCAGCCCTCGTCAGGGCTACGAGCAGTACTTC.

CDR3 amino acids: CASSFAGIGNQPQHF. Written as DNA, the CDR3 is TGTGCCAGTAGTTTTGCGGGCATTGGCAATCAGCCCCAGCATTTT. This chain connects TRBV19 to TRBJ1-5; D not resolved. This CDR3 region has 15 residues. CDR1 is LNHDA and CDR2 is SQIVND in the germline V gene (reference sequence). The V gene lost 5 bases and the J gene lost 2 bases, with 13 bases spanning the gap.

V is TRBV6-5 and J is TRBJ1-2; D remains unclear. The CDR3 consists of 16 residues. The V end was cut by 2 bases, the J end by 3 bases, with 16 bases between. Germline V CDR1 and CDR2: MNHEY, SVGAGI. The CDR3 region is CASSYEGTRTYYGYTF. In nucleotides, the CDR3 is TGTGCCAGCAGTTACGAGGGCACACGAACCTACTATGGCTACACCTTC.

The CDR3 sequence: CASSYSSGQPYGYTF. In DNA form, the CDR3 reads TGTGCCAGCAGTTACTCGTCAGGGCAACCCTATGGCTACACCTTC. This chain connects TRBV6-5 to TRBJ1-2; D may be TRBD1 (5 bases). Germline V lookup: CDR1 MNHEY, CDR2 SVGAGI. CDR3 length: 15 residues. The V and J ends lost 0 bases and 4 bases respectively, with 12 bases between them.

This chain links TRBV27 with TRBJ1-5; D perhaps matches TRBD1 (6 bases). The CDR3 covers 17 residues. The V end was cut by 5 bases, the J end by 0 bases, with 17 bases between. Germline CDR1 MNHEY, CDR2 SMNVEV (reference sequence). This CDR3 is CASSPRTDWISNQPQHF. The CDR3 region has the DNA TGTGCCAGCAGTCCCCGGACAGATTGGATTAGCAATCAGCCCCAGCATTTT.